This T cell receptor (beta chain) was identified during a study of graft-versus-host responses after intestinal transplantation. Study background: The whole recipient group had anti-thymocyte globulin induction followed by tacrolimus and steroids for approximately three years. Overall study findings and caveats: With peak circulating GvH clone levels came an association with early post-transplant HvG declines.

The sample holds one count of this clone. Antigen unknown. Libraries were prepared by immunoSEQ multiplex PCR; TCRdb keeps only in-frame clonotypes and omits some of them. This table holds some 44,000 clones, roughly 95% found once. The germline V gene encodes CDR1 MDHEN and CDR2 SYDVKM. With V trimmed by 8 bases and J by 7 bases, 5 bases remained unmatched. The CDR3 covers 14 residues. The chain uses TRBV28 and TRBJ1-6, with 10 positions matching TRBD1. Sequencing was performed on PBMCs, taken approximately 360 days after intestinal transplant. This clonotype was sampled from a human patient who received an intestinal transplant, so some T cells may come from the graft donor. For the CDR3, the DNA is TGTGCCAGCGATCGGACAGGGGGGAATTCACCCCTCCACTTT. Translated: CASDRTGGNSPLHF.